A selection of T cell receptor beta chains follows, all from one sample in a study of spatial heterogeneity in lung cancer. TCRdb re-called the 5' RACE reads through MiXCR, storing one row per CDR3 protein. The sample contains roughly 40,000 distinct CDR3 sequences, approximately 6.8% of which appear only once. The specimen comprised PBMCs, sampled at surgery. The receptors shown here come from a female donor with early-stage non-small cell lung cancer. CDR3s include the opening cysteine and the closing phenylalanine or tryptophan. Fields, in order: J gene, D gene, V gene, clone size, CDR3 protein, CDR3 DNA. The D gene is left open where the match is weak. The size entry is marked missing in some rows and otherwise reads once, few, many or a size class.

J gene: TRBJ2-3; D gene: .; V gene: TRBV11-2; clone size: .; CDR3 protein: CASSSTRSYLRDTQYF; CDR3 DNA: TGTGCCAGCAGCTCGACCCGTTCTTACCTCAGAGATACGCAGTATTTT
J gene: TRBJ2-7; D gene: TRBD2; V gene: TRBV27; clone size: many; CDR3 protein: CASSLLRGGEQYF; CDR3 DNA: TGTGCCAGCAGTTTGTTGCGGGGGGGAGAACAGTACTTC
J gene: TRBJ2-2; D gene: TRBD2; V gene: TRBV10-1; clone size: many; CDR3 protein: CASGTSSTGELFF; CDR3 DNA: TGCGCCAGCGGGACTAGTTCCACCGGGGAGCTGTTTTTT
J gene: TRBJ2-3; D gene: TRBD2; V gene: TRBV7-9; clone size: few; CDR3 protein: CASSLGLAGDASTDTQYF; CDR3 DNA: TGTGCCAGCAGCTTAGGCCTAGCGGGGGATGCTAGCACAGATACGCAGTATTTT
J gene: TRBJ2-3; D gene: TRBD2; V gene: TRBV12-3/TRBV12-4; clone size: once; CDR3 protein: CASSFSLAGATDTQYF; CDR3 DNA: TGTGCCAGCAGTTTCTCACTAGCGGGGGCCACAGATACGCAGTATTTT
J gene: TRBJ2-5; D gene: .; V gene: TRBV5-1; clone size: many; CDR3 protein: CATTTPGEETQYF; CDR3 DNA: TGCGCCACCACAACCCCGGGAGAAGAGACCCAGTACTTC
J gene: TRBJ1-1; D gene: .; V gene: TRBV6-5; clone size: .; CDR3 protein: CASSIDRVSRINTEAFF; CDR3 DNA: TGTGCCAGCAGTATCGACCGAGTATCCCGCATAAACACTGAAGCTTTCTTT
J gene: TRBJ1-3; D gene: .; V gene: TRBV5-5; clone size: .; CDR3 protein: CASSLWQPYGNTIYF; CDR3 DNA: TGTGCCAGCAGCTTGTGGCAGCCTTACGGAAACACCATATATTTT
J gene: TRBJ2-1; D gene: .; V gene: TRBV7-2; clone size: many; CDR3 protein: CASSLAGNRYNEQFF; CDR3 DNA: TGTGCCAGCAGCTTAGCGGGGAATAGGTACAATGAGCAGTTCTTC
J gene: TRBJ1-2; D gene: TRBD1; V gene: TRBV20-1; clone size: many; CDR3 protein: CSASPDRVTNYGYTF; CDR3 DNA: TGCAGTGCTAGCCCCGACAGGGTTACTAACTATGGCTACACCTTC
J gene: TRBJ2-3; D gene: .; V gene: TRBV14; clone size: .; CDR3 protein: CASSQVGVTDTQYF; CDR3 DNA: TGTGCCAGCAGCCAAGTCGGGGTCACAGATACGCAGTATTTT
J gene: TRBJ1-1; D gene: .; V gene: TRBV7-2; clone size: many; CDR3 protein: CASSRNRRQAFF; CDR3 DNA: TGTGCCAGCAGCCGAAACCGAAGACAGGCTTTCTTT
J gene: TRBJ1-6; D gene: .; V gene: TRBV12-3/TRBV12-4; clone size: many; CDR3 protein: CASSFQVSEPLHF; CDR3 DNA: .
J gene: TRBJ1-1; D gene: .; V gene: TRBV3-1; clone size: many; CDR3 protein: CASSQRASIFEAFF; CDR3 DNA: TGTGCCAGCAGCCAGCGTGCCAGTATATTTGAAGCTTTCTTT
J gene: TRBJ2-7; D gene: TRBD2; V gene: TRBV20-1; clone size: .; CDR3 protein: CSAEAGGLYEQYF; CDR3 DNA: TGCAGTGCAGAGGCGGGAGGGCTCTACGAGCAGTACTTC
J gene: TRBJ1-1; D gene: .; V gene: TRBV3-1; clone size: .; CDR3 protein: CASSQGGQNTEAFF; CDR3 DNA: TGTGCCAGCAGCCAAGGAGGACAGAACACTGAAGCTTTCTTT
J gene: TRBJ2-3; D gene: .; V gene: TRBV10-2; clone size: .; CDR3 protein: CASSDTDTQYF; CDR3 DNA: TGCGCCAGCAGTGACACAGATACGCAGTATTTT
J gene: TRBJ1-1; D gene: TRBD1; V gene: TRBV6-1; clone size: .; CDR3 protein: CASSELSRTGQTEAFF; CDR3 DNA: TGTGCCAGCAGTGAACTCTCTCGGACAGGCCAAACTGAAGCTTTCTTT
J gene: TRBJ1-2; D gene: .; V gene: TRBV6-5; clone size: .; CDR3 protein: CASSLTTTGMAGYTF; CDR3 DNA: TGTGCCAGCAGCCTAACAACAACAGGGATGGCGGGCTACACCTTC
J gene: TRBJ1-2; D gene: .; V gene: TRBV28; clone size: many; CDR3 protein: CASSPAGGAGSNYGYTF; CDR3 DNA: TGTGCCAGCAGCCCCGCCGGGGGGGCTGGTTCTAACTATGGCTACACCTTC
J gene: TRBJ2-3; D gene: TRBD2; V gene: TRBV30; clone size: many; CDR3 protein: CAWSPTRGGGTDTQYF; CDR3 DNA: TGTGCCTGGAGCCCAACCCGCGGGGGAGGCACAGATACGCAGTATTTT
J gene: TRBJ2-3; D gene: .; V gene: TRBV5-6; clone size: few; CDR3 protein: CASSLYTGAPDTQYF; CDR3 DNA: TGTGCCAGCAGCTTGTACACCGGGGCCCCAGATACGCAGTATTTT
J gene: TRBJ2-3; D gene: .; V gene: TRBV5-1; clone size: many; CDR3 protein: CASSLYMTDTQYF; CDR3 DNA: TGCGCCAGCAGCTTGTACATGACAGATACGCAGTATTTT
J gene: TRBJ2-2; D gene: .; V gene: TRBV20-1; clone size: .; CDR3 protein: CSARFGNFGTGELFF; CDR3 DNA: TGCAGTGCTAGATTCGGGAATTTTGGGACCGGGGAGCTGTTTTTT
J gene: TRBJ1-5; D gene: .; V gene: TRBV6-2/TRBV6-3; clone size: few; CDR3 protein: CASSPLRGHISNQPQHF; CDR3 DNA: TGTGCCAGCAGTCCCCTCAGGGGCCACATTTCTAATCAGCCCCAGCATTTT
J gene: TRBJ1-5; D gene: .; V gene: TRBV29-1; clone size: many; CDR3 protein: CSGAPRWYF; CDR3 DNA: TGCAGCGGGGCCCCTAGGTGGTATTTT
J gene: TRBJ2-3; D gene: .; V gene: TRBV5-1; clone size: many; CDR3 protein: CASSVGLSTDTQYF; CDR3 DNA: TGCGCCAGCAGCGTAGGACTCAGCACAGATACGCAGTATTTT
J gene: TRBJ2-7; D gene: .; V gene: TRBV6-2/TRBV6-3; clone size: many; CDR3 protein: CASSSGHNYEQYF; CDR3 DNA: TGTGCCAGCAGTTCCGGACACAACTACGAGCAGTACTTC
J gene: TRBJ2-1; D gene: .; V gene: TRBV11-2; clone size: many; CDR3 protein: CASSFRVPTAGYNEQFF; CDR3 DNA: TGTGCCAGCAGCTTCCGGGTCCCCACCGCCGGATACAATGAGCAGTTCTTC